The clone carrying this TCR beta chain was detected only a few times. The data derive from a study of cytomegalovirus exposure and HLA in healthy donors. A multiplex PCR was run with 60 Vbeta primers and 13 Jbeta primers. Libraries were prepared by immunoSEQ multiplex PCR; TCRdb keeps only in-frame clonotypes and omits some of them. The table has 70,000 to 90,000 clones, around 80% seen once. This CDR3 contains 16 residues. V lost 2 bases and J lost 9; bases outside the gene matches: 10. CDR1 and CDR2 (germline): SGHTA, FQGTGA. The chain uses TRBV7-3 and TRBJ2-1, with 10 positions matching TRBD1. This sequence originates from a male donor in good health and CMV-seropositive. Sequenced: PBMCs. CDR3 DNA sequence: TGTGCCAGCAGCTTAGTTCTCTGGGGACAGGGGACTGAGCAGTTCTTC. It is translated as CASSLVLWGQGTEQFF.